The 9 T cell receptor beta chains below all came from one sample that was sequenced in a study of shared clonotypes between healthy human individuals. Naive CD8 cells were CD45RO-negative, positively selected for CCR7, excluding terminally differentiated effector memory CD45RA+ cells. TCRdb's table, derived via immunoSEQ multiplex PCR, lists solely in-frame clones and lacks some. The sample lists just over 2,000,000 clones, approximately 94% occurring once. Material for sequencing was naive CD8+ T cells sorted from blood. The receptors originated from a man aged 18 to 29 in good health.

The chain has TRBV20-1 and TRBJ1-2, with D tentatively TRBD1 (5 bases). V was trimmed by 5 bases and J by 8 bases, leaving 12 bases between them. Germline V gene data show CDR1 as DFQATT and CDR2 as SNEGSKA (reference sequence). The CDR3 loop spans 11 amino acids. CDR3 residues: CSALTEAGYTF. Written as DNA, the CDR3 is TGCAGTGCTCTGACAGAGGCGGGCTACACCTTC.

Here the CDR3 DNA reads TGTGCCAGCAGCCCCGGTCAGGGGGTCTTTAACACCGGGGAGCTGTTTTTT. This encodes CASSPGQGVFNTGELFF. The chain uses TRBV28 and TRBJ2-2; 7 bases are shared with TRBD1. The CDR3 consists of 17 residues. J lost 2 bases, V lost 6 bases, and 12 bases had no gene match. The germline gives CDR1 MDHEN, CDR2 SYDVKM.

This clone was seen once. This chain connects TRBV6-5 to TRBJ2-5; tentative D call: TRBD1 (5 bases). Germline lookup yields CDR1 MNHEY and CDR2 SVGAGI. The V and J ends lost 4 bases and 5 bases respectively, with 11 bases between them. This CDR3 contains 13 residues. The CDR3 sequence is CASSSPNRETQYF. The CDR3 region has the DNA TGTGCCAGCAGTTCGCCCAACAGGGAGACCCAGTACTTC.

As regards this clone: Other DNA sequences in this specimen translate into the identical CDR3. The V call is TRBV28, the J call TRBJ1-5; no definite D call. The ends were cut back, 6 bases at V and 0 bases at J, with 6 bases in the middle. Germline V lookup: CDR1 MDHEN, CDR2 SYDVKM. The CDR3 is 13 residues long. The CDR3, as DNA: TGTGCCAGCAGCTCGTATAGCAATCAGCCCCAGCATTTT. As protein: CASSSYSNQPQHF.

This chain uses TRBV7-9 with TRBJ2-7, with D tentatively TRBD2 (6 bases). V shed 5 bases and J shed 2 bases, with 19 bases lying between them. The V gene's germline CDR1 is SEHNR and CDR2 FQNEAQ (reference sequence). The CDR3 contains 16 residues. CDR3 protein: CASSSGPSPLPYEQYF. The CDR3 nucleotides are TGTGCCAGCAGCAGCGGGCCGAGCCCCCTTCCCTACGAGCAGTACTTC.

The chain recombines TRBV2 with TRBJ2-1, with D possibly matching TRBD1 (6 bases). Germline-derived CDR1 and CDR2 are SNHLY and FYNNEI. This CDR3 region has 16 residues. Trimming removed 6 bases from V and 0 bases from J, with 15 bases in between. The CDR3 bases are TGTGCCAGCAGCGCTGGGACACCGAGCTCCTACAATGAGCAGTTCTTC. Amino acids: CASSAGTPSSYNEQFF. Full variable domain (rest looked up from reference TRBV2 and TRBJ2-1): EPEVTQTPSHQVTQMGQEVILRCVPISNHLYFYWYRQILGQKVEFLVSFYNNEISEKSEIFDDQFSVERPDGSNFTLKIRSTKLEDSAMYFCASSAGTPSSYNEQFFGPGTRLTVL.

The chain employs TRBV4-3 and TRBJ2-5; D may be TRBD1 or TRBD2 (5 bases each). Trimming pared 0 bases from V and 0 bases from J, leaving 14 bases between. Germline CDR1 LGHNA, CDR2 YSLEER. The CDR3 covers 17 residues. In DNA, the CDR3 is TGCGCCAGCAGCCAAGATCAGGGAGCGGTTGACCAAGAGACCCAGTACTTC. This encodes CASSQDQGAVDQETQYF.

The chain employs TRBV27 and TRBJ2-5, with TRBD1 identical over 11 bases. Germline V lookup: CDR1 MNHEY, CDR2 SMNVEV (reference sequence). The CDR3 contains 16 residues. J lost 3 bases, V lost 1 base, and 4 bases had no gene match. The CDR3 region is CASSLFPGQGEETQYF. CDR3 DNA: TGTGCCAGCAGTTTATTCCCGGGACAGGGGGAAGAGACCCAGTACTTC.

The CDR3 sequence is CASSFLDNYGYTF. The DNA for the CDR3 is TGTGCCAGCAGCTTCTTAGATAACTATGGCTACACCTTC. The V call is TRBV7-9, the J call TRBJ1-2; D remains ambiguous. Germline lookup yields CDR1 SEHNR and CDR2 FQNEAQ (reference sequence). V lost 3 bases to trimming and J lost 1 base, with 6 bases between them. The CDR3 spans 13 residues.